Listed here is a single TCR beta chain. Its cognate antigen has yet to be identified. No base qualities exist here, and no much larger clone lies one base off it. Libraries were constructed by the immunoSEQ multiplex PCR assay. In most patients, genomic DNA was isolated using the Qiagen DNeasy Blood and Tissue Kit and sent frozen to Adaptive Biotechnologies for TCR sequencing. High-throughput TCR-beta CDR3 sequencing of genomic DNA from most patients was performed by Adaptive Biotechnologies. In the authors' own workflow: Adaptive's ImmunoSEQ software was the source of the TCR sequencing data for 18 patients, while a few other patients were processed with MiXCR and VDJtools. CD4 versus CD8 sorting errors were corrected by removing sequences found in both subsets at a frequency ratio below 5:1. CDR3 nucleotide sequences shared between donor and recipient were removed because their origin could not be assigned. Alloreactive clones required at least 2-fold expansion over unstimulated cells and minimum CFSE-low frequency of 0.002% (template counts) or 0.001% (read counts). Clones were considered mappable if detected in sequenced pre-transplant spleen, lymph node, or MLR CFSE-low populations of the donor or recipient. Cumulative frequency of alloreactive clones was calculated as a percentage of all sequences weighted by copy number. TCRdb re-hosts the immuneACCESS table, in-frame sequences only. Its copies lack some clones; in the studies checked, an unresolved V gene accounts for under half of them, and the cause for the rest is not known. The V and J calls and the clone size are those of that table, but D and trimming were determined from the DNA. In this sample the table shows fewer than 120,000 clones, roughly 95% of which occur a single time. Of the sample, roughly 0.5% is held by the ten largest clones.

Per the publication, the time point label means: cells obtained before transplantation from donor or recipient. CD3+CD4+ and CD3+CD8+ populations were FACS-sorted from unstimulated pre-transplant donor and recipient cells taken from spleen or lymph nodes. The CDR3 contains 13 residues, cysteine and phenylalanine counted. Only the CDR3 DNA is retained, 39 bases long and in frame from the first base. The germline V gene (reference sequence) specifies LNHNV as CDR1 and YYDKDF as CDR2. V and J are truncated by 0 bases and 6 bases respectively, leaving an intervening sequence of 8 bases. This record comes from a study of graft-versus-host responses after intestinal transplantation (dated by TCRdb to the early 2020s). Turning to the overall study: Recipients received multivisceral, liver-intestinal, or isolated intestinal transplants. All recipients received anti-thymocyte globulin induction followed by maintenance tacrolimus and steroids for 3 to 4 years. A cohort of under 30 intestinal transplant recipients, including one retransplant, was enrolled, and a few patients lacking pretransplant specimens were excluded. After intestinal transplantation, graft-versus-host and host-versus-graft alloreactive T cell clones were followed in the graft, circulation and bone marrow using bulk TCR-beta CDR3 sequencing. Donor T cell macrochimerism was defined as a peak of at least 4% donor T cells among recipient peripheral blood mononuclear cells. Rather than being sequenced by the commercial service, samples from a few later patients were sequenced in-house on an Illumina MiSeq and processed with MiXCR. Alloreactive clones were identified by sequencing pre-transplant mixed lymphocyte reaction products and comparing them with unstimulated pre-transplant donor and recipient T cells. General conclusions and limits of the study: GvH clones were detected in recipient bone marrow, and some appeared earlier in ileal mucosa or blood, consistent with an intestinal mucosal origin. Early after transplant, peak levels of circulating GvH clones were associated with declines in HvG clones. In patients with donor T cell macrochimerism, the allografts had high GvH to HvG T cell clonal ratios. The conclusions were limited by the relatively low number and heterogeneity of the intestinal transplant patients.

This receptor chain uses TRBV15 and TRBJ1-2, with no confidently assigned D gene. The material sequenced was unstimulated CD8+ T cells sorted from spleen or lymph node cells, taken before intestinal transplant. This sequence originates from a human donor who received an intestinal transplant. The DNA sequence reads TGTGCCACCAGCAGAGATTATCTAAATGGCTACACCTTC. This encodes CATSRDYLNGYTF.